The 27 T cell receptor beta chains listed next were all sequenced from one sample in a study of blood T cell repertoires in COVID-19. Sequencing was performed with immunoSEQ multiplex PCR; in TCRdb, only in-frame clones are kept and a portion is missing. Found here are around 46,000 clones, approximately 80% of them singletons; the top ten hold 7% to 7.5%. The sample was peripheral blood. These receptors all come from a man aged 35 to 55 with acute or convalescent COVID-19.

The DNA for the CDR3 is TGTGCCAGCAGTGAACACAGGGAGTCGGCCGAAGCTTTCTTT. Protein product: CASSEHRESAEAFF. This chain links TRBV25-1 with TRBJ1-1, with D tentatively TRBD1 (6 bases). Germline V gene data show CDR1 as MGHDK and CDR2 as SYGVNS. The CDR3 length is 14 residues. V shed 2 bases and J shed 8 bases, with 15 bases lying between them.

The chain carries TRBV11-2 and TRBJ2-2; 7 nucleotides agree with TRBD1. V gave up 4 bases and J gave up 0 bases; unmatched junction bases: 2. CDR3 length: 15 residues. Germline CDR1 and CDR2: SGHAT and FQNNGV. The CDR3 spells CASSYGTANTGELFF. For the CDR3, the DNA is TGTGCCAGCAGCTACGGGACAGCGAACACCGGGGAGCTGTTTTTT.

The V and J genes are TRBV6-2 or TRBV6-3 and TRBJ1-2; TRBD1 matches 8 bases. The junction had 7 bases not matched to a gene; V was cut back by 6 bases and J by 4 bases. The CDR3 loop spans 14 amino acids. Germline V gene sequence: CDR1 MNHEY, CDR2 SVGEGT. The CDR3 reads CASSDPGGAYGYTF. The CDR3 bases are TGTGCCAGCAGCGATCCAGGGGGCGCCTATGGCTACACCTTC.

This chain connects TRBV5-5 to TRBJ2-7; 9 positions agree with TRBD1. Germline V lookup: CDR1 SGHKS, CDR2 YYEKEE (reference sequence). The CDR3 is made up of 14 amino acids. V shed 2 bases and J 7 bases; nucleotides not matched to a gene: 7. The CDR3 region is CASSFGTGTGEQYF. As DNA, the CDR3 is TGTGCCAGCAGCTTCGGGACAGGGACGGGAGAGCAGTACTTC.

V gene TRBV7-9 combines with J gene TRBJ1-6; TRBD1 aligns across 8 bases. CDR3 length: 14 residues. Per germline, CDR1 SEHNR and CDR2 FQNEAQ (reference sequence). J gave up 11 bases and V 1 base, and 4 bases lay outside the gene matches. CDR3 amino acids: CASSLDGQGPPLHF. CDR3 nucleotide sequence: TGTGCCAGCAGCTTAGATGGACAGGGTCCACCCCTCCACTTT.

The count of this clone is one. This sequence joins TRBV6-5 and TRBJ2-7, with 14 nucleotides matching TRBD2. Trimming cost V 4 bases and J 3 bases; bases outside gene matches: 5. The CDR3 length is 16 residues. CDR1 MNHEY and CDR2 SVGAGI come from the germline V gene. CDR3 sequence: CASSFGTSGGYYEQYF. The DNA for the CDR3 is TGTGCCAGCAGTTTCGGGACTAGCGGGGGATACTACGAGCAGTACTTC.

The chain has TRBV14 and TRBJ1-3; D is uncertain. V gave up 1 base and J gave up 6 bases, with 4 bases separating them. Looked up from germline, CDR1 is SGHDN and CDR2 is FVKESK. The CDR3 length is 12 residues. CDR3 in DNA: TGTGCCAGCAGCCAAGTCAAAAACACCATATATTTT. Amino acid sequence: CASSQVKNTIYF.

About this clone itself: Other DNA sequences in this sample translate to the same CDR3. The genes are TRBV15 and TRBJ1-2; weak D call: TRBD1 (5 bases). The ends were cut back, 1 base at V and 5 bases at J, with 8 bases in the middle. The CDR3 sequence is 13 residues long. Germline CDR1 LNHNV, CDR2 YYDKDF (reference sequence). The CDR3 loop reads CATSRGQSYGYTF. Written as DNA, the CDR3 is TGTGCCACCAGCAGAGGACAGAGTTATGGCTACACCTTC.

The chain recombines TRBV2 with TRBJ2-7; D is uncertain. This CDR3 comprises 14 residues. With 7 bases removed from V and 1 base from J, the gap between germline ends came to 14 bases. Germline CDR1 and CDR2: SNHLY and FYNNEI. CDR3 region: CASNQGSVSYEQYF. In nucleotides, the CDR3 is TGTGCCAGCAACCAAGGCAGCGTTTCCTACGAGCAGTACTTC.

The CDR3 loop reads CAGHSSGANVLTF. Here the CDR3 DNA reads TGTGCCGGACATAGCTCTGGGGCCAACGTCCTGACTTTC. The rearrangement joins TRBV2 to TRBJ2-6; maybe TRBD1 (5 bases). CDR3 size: 13 residues. V was clipped by 11 bases and J by 0 bases, with 8 bases between them. Looked up from germline, CDR1 is SNHLY and CDR2 is FYNNEI.

This clone was detected many times. The J gene is TRBJ1-5, the V gene TRBV10-3; D unclear. Looked up from germline, CDR1 is ENHRY and CDR2 is SYGVKD. CDR3 length: 14 amino acids. The germline V and J ends were trimmed by 11 bases and 7 bases, with 21 bases remaining between them. The CDR3 loop reads CAPEAEGLRQPQHF. CDR3 nucleotides: TGTGCCCCCGAGGCAGAGGGCTTAAGACAGCCCCAGCATTTT.

This clone showed up just a few times. The chain combines TRBV7-8 with TRBJ2-7; D not certain. V lost 1 base and J lost 1, with 8 bases in between. The CDR3 length is 14 residues. Germline lookup yields CDR1 SGHVS and CDR2 FQNEAQ. CDR3 nucleotide sequence: TGTGCCAGCAGCTTAGGGCCGGGTTCCTACGAGCAGTACTTC. Its translation is CASSLGPGSYEQYF. The whole variable domain, remainder taken from reference TRBV7-8 and TRBJ2-7, is GAGVSQSPRYKVAKRGQDVALRCDPISGHVSLFWYQQALGQGPEFLTYFQNEAQLDKSGLPSDRFFAERPEGSVSTLKIQRTQQEDSAVYLCASSLGPGSYEQYFGPGTRLTVT.

The V and J genes are TRBV6-5 and TRBJ2-1, with 9 bases matching TRBD2. Germline CDR1 MNHEY, CDR2 SVGAGI. This CDR3 has 16 amino acids. After removal of 0 bases from V and 5 bases from J, the junction contained 5 bases not matched to a gene. CDR3: CASSYSIVAGDNEQFF. CDR3 in DNA: TGTGCCAGCAGTTACTCGATAGTAGCGGGGGACAATGAGCAGTTCTTC.

This clone was found once. The chain recombines TRBV14 with TRBJ1-3, with a possible D match to TRBD1 (5 bases). From germline, CDR1 is SGHDN and CDR2 FVKESK. CDR3 length: 15 residues. Between the trimmed V and J ends, which lost 1 base and 4 bases, there was a span of 11 bases. The CDR3 sequence: CASSQVAGSGNTIYF. CDR3 in DNA: TGTGCCAGCAGCCAAGTTGCAGGGTCCGGAAACACCATATATTTT.

This clone has just one count. This chain joins TRBV24-1 and TRBJ2-5, with D perhaps TRBD1 (5 bases). The CDR3 contains 16 residues. Germline V gives CDR1 KGHDR, CDR2 SFDVKD. V lost 4 bases to trimming and J lost 5 bases, with 19 bases between them. The CDR3 reads CATSDPRHIKGETQYF. DNA for the CDR3: TGTGCCACCAGTGACCCGCGACATATTAAGGGGGAGACCCAGTACTTC.

The rearrangement joins TRBV10-3 to TRBJ2-2; 8 bases fit TRBD1. The V gene's germline CDR1 is ENHRY and CDR2 SYGVKD. The CDR3 runs to 14 residues. V shed 3 bases, J shed 4 bases, and the junction held 1 base outside the gene matches. CDR3 in amino acids: CAISEDRGTGELFF. The CDR3 DNA is TGTGCCATCAGTGAAGACAGGGGCACCGGGGAGCTGTTTTTT.

The rearrangement joins TRBV6-5 to TRBJ1-1, with 11 bases matching TRBD1. V gave up 4 bases and J gave up 2 bases; unmatched junction bases: 0. This CDR3 spans 14 amino acids. Germline CDR1 MNHEY, CDR2 SVGAGI. This chain's CDR3 is CASSWTGGNTEAFF. The CDR3 DNA is TGTGCCAGCAGTTGGACAGGGGGCAACACTGAAGCTTTCTTT.

The gene calls are TRBV14 and TRBJ2-1; D might be TRBD2 (5 bases). The CDR3 sequence is 16 residues long. CDR1 is SGHDN, CDR2 FVKESK, per germline. The V end was cut by 2 bases, the J end by 6 bases, with 17 bases between. CDR3 sequence: CASSQLKGGGINEQFF. In nucleotides, the CDR3 is TGTGCCAGCAGCCAACTAAAGGGCGGAGGTATCAATGAGCAGTTCTTC.

The CDR3 loop is CASSYSAVNGYTF. The CDR3, as DNA: TGTGCCAGCAGTTACTCGGCAGTAAATGGCTACACCTTC. The V gene is TRBV6-5, the J gene TRBJ1-2; D not certain. The germline V gene encodes CDR1 MNHEY and CDR2 SVGAGI. V shed 0 bases and J shed 6 bases, with 8 bases lying between them. The CDR3 loop spans 13 amino acids.

This rearrangement joins TRBV18 to TRBJ1-4; tentatively, D is TRBD1 (5 bases). This CDR3 region has 15 residues. Per germline, CDR1 KGHSH and CDR2 LQKENI. Trimming took off 1 base at V and 2 bases at J, with 8 bases between the two ends. The CDR3 bases are TGTGCCAGCTCACCACGACAGATCACTAATGAAAAACTGTTTTTT. Translating gives CASSPRQITNEKLFF.

The gene calls are TRBV6-5 and TRBJ1-6; D remains ambiguous. Germline V gene data show CDR1 as MNHEY and CDR2 as SVGAGI. Between the trimmed V and J ends, which lost 7 bases and 7 bases, there was a span of 8 bases. The CDR3 runs 12 residues. The CDR3: CASTGENSPLHF. DNA for the CDR3: TGTGCCAGCACTGGGGAGAATTCACCCCTCCACTTT.

This chain uses TRBV5-3 with TRBJ1-6, with 10 nucleotides matching TRBD1. TRBV5-3 is treated as an ORF (open reading frame) with a function not yet certain. The CDR3 is 19 residues long. V lost 0 bases to trimming and J lost 0 bases; unmatched junction nucleotides: 6. The CDR3 sequence is CARSLVTGGPSSYNSPLHF. The CDR3 DNA reads TGTGCCAGAAGCTTGGTGACAGGGGGCCCGAGCTCCTATAATTCACCCCTCCACTTT.

This clone was detected only a few times. Sequence at one end of the junction differs from germline and may be a read error. The rearrangement uses TRBV6-1 and TRBJ2-3; 8 nucleotides line up with TRBD2. The germline V gene encodes CDR1 MNHNS and CDR2 SASEGT. The CDR3 is 14 residues long. The CDR3 protein is CASREAGATDTQYF. The CDR3 DNA follows: TGTGCCAGCAGGGAAGCGGGGGCCACAGATACGCAGTATTTT.

The V and J genes are TRBV18 and TRBJ1-5; D gene ambiguous. Per the germline V gene, CDR1 is KGHSH and CDR2 is LQKENI. The length of the CDR3 is 15 residues. The V gene lost 6 bases and the J gene lost 2 bases, with 14 bases spanning the gap. In DNA form, the CDR3 reads TGTGCCAGCTCCCCCATACCCGGGGGCAATCAGCCCCAGCATTTT. It is translated as CASSPIPGGNQPQHF.

V usage is TRBV5-1 and J usage is TRBJ2-1; tentatively, D is TRBD1 (6 bases). V was shortened by 0 bases and J by 6 bases, with 13 bases between the two germline ends. Per germline, CDR1 SGHRS and CDR2 YFSETQ. The CDR3 length is 15 residues. CDR3 sequence (DNA): TGCGCCAGCAGCTTGGGAGACAGGTTCCGCAATGAGCAGTTCTTC. Amino acid sequence: CASSLGDRFRNEQFF.

The chain links TRBV12-3 or TRBV12-4 to TRBJ1-6; a weak D match, TRBD1 (5 bases). V was pared by 6 bases and J by 15 bases, with 12 bases between. The CDR3 runs to 11 residues. CDR3: CASRGGGVLHF. As DNA, the CDR3 is TGTGCCAGCAGGGGGGGTGGAGTCCTCCACTTT.

Notes on this clone: One end of the junction does not line up with germline, which may come from a read error. The chain couples TRBV2 to TRBJ2-2; D perhaps matches TRBD1 (6 bases). The CDR3 is 12 amino acids. Germline V gene data show CDR1 as SNHLY and CDR2 as FYNNEI. The CDR3 DNA reads TGTGCCAGCAGCAGGGACACAGGGGAGCTGTTTTTT. This encodes CASSRDTGELFF.